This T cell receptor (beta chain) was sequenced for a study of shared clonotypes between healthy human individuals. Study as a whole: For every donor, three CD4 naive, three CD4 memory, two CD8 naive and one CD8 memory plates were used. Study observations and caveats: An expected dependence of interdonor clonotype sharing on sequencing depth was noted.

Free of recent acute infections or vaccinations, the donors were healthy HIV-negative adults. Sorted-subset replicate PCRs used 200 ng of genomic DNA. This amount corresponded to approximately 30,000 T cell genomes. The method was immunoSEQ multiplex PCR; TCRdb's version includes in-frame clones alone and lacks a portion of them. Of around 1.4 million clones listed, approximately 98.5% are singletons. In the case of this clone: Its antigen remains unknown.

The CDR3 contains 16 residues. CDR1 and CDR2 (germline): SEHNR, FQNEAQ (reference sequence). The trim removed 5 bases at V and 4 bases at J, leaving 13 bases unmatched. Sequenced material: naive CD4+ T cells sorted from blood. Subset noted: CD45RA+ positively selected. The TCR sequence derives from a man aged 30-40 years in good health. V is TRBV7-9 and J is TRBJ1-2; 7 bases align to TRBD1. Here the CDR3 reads CASSLYSGTVGYGYTF. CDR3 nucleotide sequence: TGTGCCAGCAGCCTTTACTCGGGGACAGTCGGCTATGGCTACACCTTC.